Each of the 30 T cell receptor beta chains below was sequenced from the same sample in a study of shared clonotypes between healthy human individuals. Naive CD8 cells were CD45RO-negative, positively selected for CCR7, excluding terminally differentiated effector memory CD45RA+ cells. Some clones are missing from TCRdb's copy, which holds only in-frame ones; the method was immunoSEQ multiplex PCR. This table holds around 560,000 clones, approximately 95% found once. Input material: naive CD8+ T cells sorted from blood. The receptors derive from a woman in her 30s in good health.

The chain employs TRBV9 and TRBJ1-4; TRBD1 aligns across 8 bases. The CDR3 is 14 amino acids. In germline, CDR1 is SGDLS, CDR2 YYNGEE. The J segment lost 4 bases and the V segment lost 3 bases, leaving 2 bases of the junction unmatched. This CDR3 reads CASSADRDNEKLFF. The CDR3, as DNA: TGTGCCAGCAGCGCGGACAGGGATAATGAAAAACTGTTTTTT.

This chain connects TRBV27 to TRBJ2-7, with 8 bases matching TRBD1. This CDR3 contains 15 residues. CDR1 is MNHEY, CDR2 SMNVEV, per germline (reference sequence). V shed 8 bases, J shed 4 bases, and the junction held 13 bases outside the gene matches. In DNA, the CDR3 is TGTGCCAGCCGTCCGGGAAGGGACAGGATATACGAGCAGTACTTC. Protein: CASRPGRDRIYEQYF.

The chain joins TRBV5-6 to TRBJ2-1; TRBD2 aligns across 12 bases. CDR3 length: 18 amino acids. CDR1 and CDR2 (germline): SGHDT, YYEEEE. J was trimmed by 5 bases and V by 1 base; bases with no gene match: 10. This chain's CDR3 is CASSLSLAGGPFHNEQFF. The CDR3, as DNA: TGTGCCAGCAGCTTGAGCCTAGCGGGAGGGCCCTTCCACAATGAGCAGTTCTTC.

This clone was counted once. The chain employs TRBV4-1 and TRBJ2-7, with D tentatively TRBD2 (6 bases). V lost 5 bases and J 3 bases, leaving 26 bases between the germline ends. This CDR3 spans 18 amino acids. From germline, CDR1 is MGHRA and CDR2 YSYEKL. The CDR3 spells CASSFGGPGNLTGYEQYF. CDR3 DNA: TGCGCCAGCAGCTTCGGAGGGCCGGGTAATTTAACGGGCTACGAGCAGTACTTC.

The CDR3 DNA follows: TGTGCCAGCAGCTTAGGGCAGGGGTTGCGGGATCAGCCCCAGCATTTT. Its translation: CASSLGQGLRDQPQHF. This chain uses TRBV7-8 with TRBJ1-5; TRBD1 might be the D (6 bases). Trimming stripped 1 base from V and 5 bases from J, with 15 bases between. The CDR3 runs 16 residues. The V gene's germline CDR1 is SGHVS and CDR2 FQNEAQ.

The rearrangement links TRBV7-9 to TRBJ1-5, with D tentatively TRBD1 (5 bases). The CDR3 length is 16 residues. The germline V gene encodes CDR1 SEHNR and CDR2 FQNEAQ (reference sequence). V was cut by 5 bases and J by 3 bases, with 17 bases left in between. CDR3 DNA: TGTGCCAGCAGCCCCGAGGACACAGCCTACAATCAGCCCCAGCATTTT. Translated: CASSPEDTAYNQPQHF.

The chain has TRBV13 and TRBJ2-5, with D perhaps TRBD2 (5 bases). V was pared by 6 bases and J by 6 bases, with 14 bases between. CDR1 and CDR2 from the germline V gene are PRHDT and FYEKMQ (reference sequence). The CDR3 contains 13 residues. DNA for the CDR3: TGTGCCAGCAGGGCGGGCTTAAGTCAGACCCAGTACTTC. The encoded protein is CASRAGLSQTQYF.

The V call is TRBV4-2, the J call TRBJ2-7, with 7 bases fitting TRBD2. Germline V lookup: CDR1 LGHNA, CDR2 YNFKEQ. The V segment lost 4 bases and the J segment 0 bases; nucleotides outside the gene matches: 9. The CDR3 runs 16 residues. DNA of the CDR3: TGTGCCAGCAGCCGGGAGCGGGGAACTAGCTCCTACGAGCAGTACTTC. It yields the protein CASSRERGTSSYEQYF.

The chain links TRBV7-9 to TRBJ2-5; 9 bases are shared with TRBD2. CDR3 length: 17 residues. The junction had 6 bases not matched to a gene; V was cut back by 0 bases and J by 1 base. Looked up from germline, CDR1 is SEHNR and CDR2 is FQNEAQ (reference sequence). DNA of the CDR3: TGTGCCAGCAGCTTAGCGCACGGCGGGAGGGCCCAAGAGACCCAGTACTTC. It yields the protein CASSLAHGGRAQETQYF.

The chain carries TRBV6-5 and TRBJ1-1; D remains ambiguous. CDR1 and CDR2 from the germline V gene are MNHEY and SVGAGI. The CDR3 covers 14 residues. Trimming stripped 6 bases from V and 0 bases from J, with 11 bases between. The CDR3 DNA follows: TGTGCCAGCAGCCCCGAATTTGTGAACACTGAAGCTTTCTTT. This gives the protein CASSPEFVNTEAFF.

The chain has TRBV7-9 and TRBJ2-7; 9 bases map to TRBD1. The germline gives CDR1 SEHNR, CDR2 FQNEAQ (reference sequence). This CDR3 is built from 15 residues. Trimming took 5 bases from V and 5 from J; bases not matched to a gene: 10. CDR3: CASSPRQGDVDEQYF. In nucleotides, the CDR3 is TGTGCCAGCAGCCCCAGACAGGGGGATGTGGACGAGCAGTACTTC.

This clone was seen only once. This chain links TRBV28 with TRBJ2-5, with D possibly TRBD1 on 5 matching bases. Germline V lookup: CDR1 MDHEN, CDR2 SYDVKM. Trimming cost V 7 bases and J 2 bases, with 11 bases left between them. The CDR3 covers 13 residues. For the CDR3, the DNA is TGTGCCAGCACATCAGGGTATCAAGAGACCCAGTACTTC. Translation gives CASTSGYQETQYF.

V and J are TRBV7-9 and TRBJ2-5; D is unresolved. Germline lookup yields CDR1 SEHNR and CDR2 FQNEAQ (reference sequence). The CDR3 is 13 residues long. The V end was cut by 1 base, the J end by 5 bases, with 8 bases between. The CDR3 nucleotides are TGTGCCAGCAGCTTAGGTGGTGTGGAGACCCAGTACTTC. Translated, it gives CASSLGGVETQYF.

This sequence joins TRBV19 and TRBJ2-7; 9 bases agree with TRBD1. V was clipped by 7 bases and J by 0 bases; unmatched bases: 4. Germline-derived CDR1 and CDR2 are LNHDA and SQIVND (reference sequence). This CDR3 contains 14 residues. The DNA for the CDR3 is TGTGCCAGTACTTCGACAGGGGGCTCCTACGAGCAGTACTTC. It specifies CASTSTGGSYEQYF. The full variable domain, its missing parts supplied by reference TRBV19 and TRBJ2-7, is DGGITQSPKYLFRKEGQNVTLSCEQNLNHDAMYWYRQDPGQGLRLIYYSQIVNDFQKGDIAEGYSVSREKKESFPLTVTSAQKNPTAFYLCASTSTGGSYEQYFGPGTRLTVT.

The genes are TRBV28 and TRBJ2-1; possible D gene TRBD2, 5 bases. The germline V and J ends were trimmed by 5 bases and 10 bases, with 18 bases remaining between them. This CDR3 is 14 amino acids long. Looked up from germline, CDR1 is MDHEN and CDR2 is SYDVKM. The CDR3, as DNA: TGTGCCAGCAGTGAGGGAGTGCCTAGAAACGAGCAGTTCTTC. Its translation is CASSEGVPRNEQFF.

The chain recombines TRBV30 with TRBJ2-5; 8 nucleotides match TRBD2. The J call may be incorrect, as the DNA end agrees better with TRBJ2-7. The CDR3 consists of 13 residues. Per germline, CDR1 GTSNPN and CDR2 SVGIG (reference sequence). CDR3 in amino acids: CAHHPGGLGEQYF. The CDR3 DNA is TGTGCCCACCACCCGGGGGGGCTGGGCGAGCAGTACTTC.

The chain carries TRBV7-9 and TRBJ1-1; unclear D gene. V lost 5 bases and J 8 bases, leaving 21 bases between the germline ends. The CDR3 contains 15 residues. CDR1 SEHNR and CDR2 FQNEAQ come from the germline V gene (reference sequence). The CDR3, as DNA: TGTGCCAGCAGCCAAGATCCCCTCCTAATGGGGGAAGCTTTCTTT. Protein sequence: CASSQDPLLMGEAFF.

The V call is TRBV7-9, the J call TRBJ2-5; possibly TRBD2 for D (5 bases). Trimming cost V 2 bases and J 11 bases, with 12 bases left between them. The CDR3 sequence is 12 residues long. Germline V gene lookup returns CDR1 SEHNR and CDR2 FQNEAQ (reference sequence). The CDR3 DNA follows: TGTGCCAGCAGCTTAAGCCTGAGGGAGCAGTACTTC. Translating it yields CASSLSLREQYF.

A note on this clone: The sample has other DNA sequences that encode this CDR3 too. The chain links TRBV28 to TRBJ1-5; unclear D gene. Trimming stripped 3 bases from V and 2 bases from J, with 8 bases between. The CDR3 is 14 amino acids. The V gene's germline CDR1 is MDHEN and CDR2 SYDVKM. CDR3 loop: CASSLGGGNQPQHF. The CDR3 bases are TGTGCCAGCAGTTTGGGTGGCGGCAATCAGCCCCAGCATTTT. Full variable domain (missing parts from reference TRBV28 and TRBJ1-5): DVKVTQSSRYLVKRTGEKVFLECVQDMDHENMFWYRQDPGLGLRLIYFSYDVKMKEKGDIPEGYSVSREKKERFSLILESASTNQTSMYLCASSLGGGNQPQHFGDGTRLSIL.

V gene TRBV27 combines with J gene TRBJ2-7; 8 bases fit TRBD2. The CDR3 is 14 residues long. Trimming at V came to 2 bases and at J to 5 bases, leaving 5 bases not matched to a gene. The germline V gene has CDR1 MNHEY and CDR2 SMNVEV (reference sequence). The CDR3: CASSLGTSDNEQYF. The CDR3 DNA reads TGTGCCAGCAGTTTAGGGACTAGTGACAACGAGCAGTACTTC.

This clone appeared a single time. The rearrangement joins TRBV28 to TRBJ2-7, with D unclear. V lost 9 bases and J 3 bases, leaving 18 bases between the germline ends. Germline CDR1 and CDR2: MDHEN and SYDVKM. The CDR3 sequence is 14 residues long. CDR3 sequence: CASQSPRSGYEQYF. CDR3 DNA: TGTGCCAGTCAATCCCCCCGCTCGGGCTACGAGCAGTACTTC. Looking up the rest from reference TRBV28 and TRBJ2-7 gives the full variable domain: DVKVTQSSRYLVKRTGEKVFLECVQDMDHENMFWYRQDPGLGLRLIYFSYDVKMKEKGDIPEGYSVSREKKERFSLILESASTNQTSMYLCASQSPRSGYEQYFGPGTRLTVT.

In this sample, this clone turned up once. The rearrangement uses TRBV7-2 and TRBJ2-5, with D hard to call. Trimming left V 10 bases short and J 1 base short, with 16 bases between. CDR1 and CDR2 from the germline V gene are SGHTA and FQGNSA. CDR3 length: 14 residues. CDR3 protein: CATRLLTGQETQYF. CDR3 sequence (DNA): TGTGCCACCCGACTGCTTACGGGCCAAGAGACCCAGTACTTC.

This chain links TRBV21-1 with TRBJ1-1; the D call of TRBD1 is as the table states it, not checked on the DNA. TRBV21-1 is a recognized pseudogene. The CDR3 length is 16 residues. The CDR3: CASSSLRGTGRTEAFF. DNA for the CDR3: TGTGCCAGCAGCTCACTCCGGGGGACAGGGAGGACTGAAGCTTTCTTT.

The rearrangement uses TRBV7-9 and TRBJ2-7, with D perhaps matching TRBD1 (5 bases). Germline loops: CDR1 SEHNR, CDR2 FQNEAQ (reference sequence). With 1 base removed from V and 7 bases from J, the gap between germline ends came to 8 bases. This CDR3 contains 12 residues. The CDR3 is CASSLVGAEQYF. The CDR3, as DNA: TGTGCCAGCAGCTTAGTTGGGGCGGAGCAGTACTTC.

The chain recombines TRBV30 with TRBJ2-7; TRBD1 agrees at 10 bases. The CDR3 extends over 14 amino acids. The junction had 10 bases not matched to a gene; V was cut back by 4 bases and J by 7 bases. Per the germline V gene, CDR1 is GTSNPN and CDR2 is SVGIG (reference sequence). The CDR3 loop is CAWNWGQGPLEQYF. The DNA for the CDR3 is TGTGCCTGGAATTGGGGACAGGGGCCCTTGGAGCAGTACTTC.

The chain is built from TRBV19 and TRBJ2-7, with TRBD1 identical over 9 bases. Germline loops: CDR1 LNHDA, CDR2 SQIVND (reference sequence). J lost 3 bases, V lost 1 base, and 4 bases had no gene match. CDR3 length: 15 amino acids. CDR3 DNA: TGTGCCAGTAGTATAGGACAGGGGGTATTCTACGAGCAGTACTTC. Translating gives CASSIGQGVFYEQYF.

The rearrangement links TRBV29-1 to TRBJ2-1; D is unclear. Trimming removed 7 bases from V and 2 bases from J, with 18 bases in between. The CDR3 runs to 15 residues. Germline V CDR1 and CDR2: SQVTM, ANQGSEA. CDR3 sequence (DNA): TGCAGCGCCCCGAACAGCAAAGCTCCCTACAATGAGCAGTTCTTC. Its translation: CSAPNSKAPYNEQFF.

The table lists this clone with a count of one. The chain recombines TRBV5-4 with TRBJ2-3; 8 positions match TRBD1. The CDR3 spans 17 residues. Germline trimming cut 4 bases from V and 1 base from J; bases unmatched to any gene: 11. Germline V gene lookup returns CDR1 SGHNT and CDR2 YYREEE (reference sequence). This chain's CDR3 is CASSQGASAEGTDTQYF. The CDR3, as DNA: TGTGCCAGCAGCCAGGGGGCTAGCGCAGAAGGCACAGATACGCAGTATTTT.

V is TRBV5-1 and J is TRBJ1-2, with 8 bases identical to TRBD1. CDR1 is SGHRS and CDR2 is YFSETQ in the germline V gene. CDR3 length: 15 amino acids. The trim removed 4 bases at V and 2 bases at J, leaving 7 bases unmatched. In DNA form, the CDR3 reads TGCGCCAGCAGCGAGGGCCGACAGGGGAACTATGGCTACACCTTC. Encoded protein: CASSEGRQGNYGYTF.

The V call is TRBV2, the J call TRBJ1-2; TRBD1 is a possible D gene (6 bases). There are 11 residues in the CDR3. Trimming removed 9 bases from V and 6 bases from J, with 11 bases in between. Germline V gene lookup returns CDR1 SNHLY and CDR2 FYNNEI. In DNA form, the CDR3 reads TGTGCCAGTTGGGCAGGGGATGGCTACACCTTC. Amino acids: CASWAGDGYTF.